The clone carrying this T cell receptor (beta chain) has just a few counts. The target antigen is unknown. Sample treatment: roughly 11-day PBMC culture with coronavirus spike peptide pools or control peptides (ViraFEST assay). These data belong to a study of vaccination and CD4 T cells after COVID-19. General study points: Among convalescent patients, a median around 86% of reactive clones emerged only after vaccination.

CDR3 size: 16 residues. CDR1 MNHEY and CDR2 SMNVEV come from the germline V gene (reference sequence). With V trimmed by 6 bases and J by 5 bases, 13 bases remained unmatched. An Oncomine TCR Beta short-read assay was used to sequence the DNA from cultured CD4+ T cells. MiXCR, applied by TCRdb to the PCR reads, yields one record per CDR3 protein. The sample yields around 15,000 distinct CDR3 sequences, roughly 63% seen once. Sequencing was carried out using CD4+ T cells from blood, cultured in vitro. The V gene is TRBV27, the J gene TRBJ2-5; 9 nucleotides align to TRBD2. This receptor was identified in a human donor who had recovered from COVID-19. In DNA form, the CDR3 reads TGTGCCAGCAGCCCGGGTTGGAGCGGGGGGCGGGAGACCCAGTACTTC. This gives the protein CASSPGWSGGRETQYF.